The present entry profiles one T cell receptor (beta chain) with its context. Its target is unknown. Germline loops: CDR1 MGHRA, CDR2 YSYEKL. V dropped 4 bases and J dropped 7; count of bases not matched to a gene: 7. This CDR3 has 14 amino acids. The sample comes from a study of cytomegalovirus exposure and HLA in healthy donors. Study as a whole: Early on, a data release was issued that held roughly 80 million unique TCRs from HLA-typed donors. Study results and limitations: It was in a later analysis that TCR association rates were seen to vary by HLA locus, highest for DRB1 and lowest for HLA-C.

PCR employed 60 Vbeta and 13 Jbeta primers. Sequenced by immunoSEQ multiplex PCR; TCRdb stores in-frame clones only, minus some. Altogether more than 25,000 clones are present, roughly 66% being singletons, with the ten largest covering around 43%. Donors were ostensibly healthy at sampling, although undocumented immune exposures were probable. The chain uses TRBV4-1 and TRBJ1-2; 9 nucleotides agree with TRBD1. This TCR derives from a male donor in good health and CMV-seropositive. Sample: PBMCs. CDR3 in DNA: TGCGCCAGCAGCCCACCGGGACAGGGAGGTGGCTACACCTTC. This translates into CASSPPGQGGGYTF.